Ten or more counts support the clone carrying this T cell receptor (beta chain). Its matching antigen is unknown. Via MiXCR, TCRdb re-called the RT-PCR reads, giving one row per CDR3 protein. The table includes under 550,000 distinct CDR3 sequences, more than 7% detected once. This entry comes from a study of response to subunit inactivated influenza vaccine. Study-wide findings and caveats: With each seasonal influenza vaccination, the authors suggested, few new T cells are recruited.

The CDR3 is 15 residues long. Germline V gene lookup returns CDR1 LGHNA and CDR2 YSLEER. With 3 bases removed from V and 4 bases from J, the gap between germline ends came to 14 bases. The sequencing here drew on PBMCs from blood, taken 23 months after vaccination. This TCR came from a man between 50 and 75 years old who received an inactivated influenza vaccine. The rearrangement joins TRBV4-3 to TRBJ2-3; D perhaps matches TRBD2 (5 bases). The CDR3 nucleotides read TGCGCCAGCAGCCATGGAAGCGGACCCGCAGATACGCAGTATTTT. Translating it yields CASSHGSGPADTQYF.